This T cell receptor (beta chain) was identified during a study of OX40 agonist ivuxolimab in advanced cancers. Patients were ineligible given autoimmune disease history or systemic immunosuppression. CDR1 and CDR2 from the germline V gene are MNHNY and SVGAGI (reference sequence). Including both end residues, the CDR3 is 13 amino acids long. Assay used: immunoSEQ multiplex PCR; TCRdb lists only in-frame clones, some missing. The sample yields about 84,000 clones, 75% to 90% seen once. With regard to this clone: The CDR3 does not close with the conserved phenylalanine or tryptophan, likely indicating a read error. The DNA is omitted, as the CDR3 cannot be located on it reliably, and the CDR3 follows TCRdb's listing.

The V gene is TRBV6-6, the J gene TRBJ1-1; TRBD1, the table's D call, lacks a check against the DNA. The specimen was CD4+ or CD8+ T cells sorted from blood, collected in a trial of the OX40 agonist ivuxolimab. The clonotype originates from an adult with an advanced solid tumor such as melanoma, head and neck, liver or kidney cancer. The CDR3 sequence: CASSPGGTGSLLY.